Following are 22 T cell receptor beta chains from one sample sequenced in a study of blood T cell repertoires in COVID-19. Produced via immunoSEQ multiplex PCR; TCRdb's table is partial and in-frame only. The sample includes about 110,000 clones, around 84% seen only once; the top ten take over 1.2%. Sequencing was performed on peripheral blood. The receptors originated from a man between 40 and 49 years old with acute or convalescent COVID-19.

Sample share makes this clone medium-sized. The chain joins TRBV11-2 to TRBJ1-4; weak D call: TRBD1 (5 bases). The germline gives CDR1 SGHAT, CDR2 FQNNGV. The CDR3 runs 13 residues. Trimming removed 6 bases from V and 11 bases from J, with 16 bases in between. In DNA, the CDR3 is TGTGCCAGCAGAGCAATAAGGGGAGGGAAACTGTTTTTT. It specifies CASRAIRGGKLFF.

This rearrangement joins TRBV5-4 to TRBJ2-5; D may be TRBD1 (5 bases). Trimming stripped 0 bases from V and 5 bases from J, with 8 bases between. This CDR3 comprises 13 residues. CDR1 and CDR2 (germline): SGHNT, YYREEE (reference sequence). The CDR3 nucleotides are TGTGCCAGCAGCTTGGCAGGGTTGGAGACCCAGTACTTC. This translates into CASSLAGLETQYF.

This chain connects TRBV7-8 to TRBJ1-2, with D hard to call. Trimming removed 2 bases at V and 2 bases at J, with 9 bases between. This CDR3 is built from 14 residues. Germline V gene lookup returns CDR1 SGHVS and CDR2 FQNEAQ. CDR3 bases: TGTGCCAGCAGCTTATTCCCATCAAACTATGGCTACACCTTC. It translates to CASSLFPSNYGYTF.

The V gene is TRBV5-1, the J gene TRBJ2-2, with D possibly matching TRBD2 (6 bases). Trimming cost V 4 bases and J 1 base, with 11 bases left between them. There are 15 residues in the CDR3. Germline CDR1 reads SGHRS; CDR2 reads YFSETQ. The CDR3 sequence is CASSKGLMNTGELFF. CDR3 coding DNA: TGCGCCAGCAGCAAGGGACTTATGAACACCGGGGAGCTGTTTTTT.

J is TRBJ2-1 and V is TRBV30; a weak D match, TRBD1 (5 bases). From germline, CDR1 is GTSNPN and CDR2 SVGIG (reference sequence). This CDR3 region has 12 residues. With 2 bases removed from V and 7 bases from J, the gap between germline ends came to 9 bases. CDR3 sequence reads: CAWSTTENEQFF. The CDR3 coding sequence is TGTGCCTGGAGTACGACAGAAAATGAGCAGTTCTTC.

This clone was counted once. The chain couples TRBV5-5 to TRBJ1-3; D possibly corresponds to TRBD1 (5 bases). The CDR3 is 16 amino acids. The germline V gene has CDR1 SGHKS and CDR2 YYEKEE (reference sequence). Trimming shortened V by 1 base and J by 0 bases, and 11 bases separated the two germline ends. CDR3 sequence (DNA): TGTGCCAGCAGCTTGATTCTCGGGGGCTCTGGAAACACCATATATTTT. Translation: CASSLILGGSGNTIYF.

The rearrangement joins TRBV5-1 to TRBJ2-2; 8 bases are shared with TRBD2. The germline V gene has CDR1 SGHRS and CDR2 YFSETQ. CDR3 length: 16 residues. The ends lost 4 bases at V and 3 bases at J; junction bases unmatched: 8. The CDR3 is CASSRTAGGDTGELFF. For the CDR3, the DNA is TGCGCCAGCAGCCGCACGGCGGGGGGCGACACCGGGGAGCTGTTTTTT.

V is TRBV7-2 and J is TRBJ1-4; D remains ambiguous. Germline V gene data show CDR1 as SGHTA and CDR2 as FQGNSA. This CDR3 region has 18 residues. V dropped 2 bases and J dropped 8 bases, with 24 bases sitting between them. CDR3 residues: CASSLSPPPSGSGEKLFF. The CDR3 nucleotides read TGTGCCAGCAGCTTATCCCCTCCCCCCTCGGGGTCCGGAGAAAAACTGTTTTTT. The whole variable domain, remainder taken from reference TRBV7-2 and TRBJ1-4, is GAGVSQSPSNKVTEKGKDVELRCDPISGHTALYWYRQSLGQGLEFLIYFQGNSAPDKSGLPSDRFSAERTGGSVSTLTIQRTQQEDSAVYLCASSLSPPPSGSGEKLFFGSGTQLSVL.

This sequence joins TRBV9 and TRBJ2-3; the match to TRBD2 covers 9 bases. The CDR3 runs to 17 residues. With V trimmed by 1 base and J by 4 bases, 10 bases remained unmatched. The germline gives CDR1 SGDLS, CDR2 YYNGEE. CDR3 sequence: CASSVTTSGSRADTQYF. The CDR3 DNA sequence: TGTGCCAGCAGCGTAACGACTAGCGGATCAAGGGCAGATACGCAGTATTTT.

The V gene is TRBV7-3, the J gene TRBJ2-5, with TRBD2 matching 11 bases. The CDR3 sequence is 15 residues long. The germline V gene encodes CDR1 SGHTA and CDR2 FQGTGA. Trimming removed 6 bases from V and 1 base from J; junction bases left unmatched: 4. The CDR3 region has the DNA TGTGCCAGCAGGCCTAGCGGGGGGACCCAAGAGACCCAGTACTTC. It encodes CASRPSGGTQETQYF. The full variable domain, in which reference TRBV7-3 and TRBJ2-5 provide the parts outside the CDR3, is GAGVSQTPSNKVTEKGKYVELRCDPISGHTALYWYRQSLGQGPEFLIYFQGTGAADDSGLPNDRFFAVRPEGSVSTLKIQRTERGDSAVYLCASRPSGGTQETQYFGPGTRLLVL.

The chain is built from TRBV6-1 and TRBJ2-5, with a weak D call TRBD1 (6 bases). This CDR3 comprises 16 residues. Per the germline V gene, CDR1 is MNHNS and CDR2 is SASEGT. Trimming shortened V by 4 bases and J by 4 bases, and 19 bases separated the two germline ends. Here the CDR3 reads CASSASGHRQGETQYF. Written as DNA, the CDR3 is TGTGCCAGCAGTGCCTCGGGACACCGGCAGGGAGAGACCCAGTACTTC.

The rearrangement joins TRBV5-4 to TRBJ2-1; D may be TRBD2 (5 bases). V lost 4 bases and J lost 7, with 21 bases in between. There are 16 residues in the CDR3. Per germline, CDR1 SGHNT and CDR2 YYREEE (reference sequence). The CDR3 sequence: CASSPLGLASLNEQFF. The CDR3 nucleotides read TGTGCCAGCAGCCCTTTAGGGTTGGCTAGCCTGAATGAGCAGTTCTTC.

CDR3 amino acids: CASRSPSRGRGGGEAFF. Here the CDR3 DNA reads TGTGCCAGTAGGTCCCCCAGCAGGGGTAGGGGTGGTGGCGAAGCTTTCTTT. The chain employs TRBV19 and TRBJ1-1, with a possible D match to TRBD1 (6 bases). CDR3 length: 17 residues. Germline V gene sequence: CDR1 LNHDA, CDR2 SQIVND (reference sequence). The V and J ends lost 6 bases and 8 bases respectively, with 28 bases between them.

The V call is TRBV27, the J call TRBJ2-1; a weak D match, TRBD1 (5 bases). The V end lost 2 bases, the J end lost 9 bases, and 11 bases lay between the germline ends. Germline CDR1 is MNHEY and CDR2 is SMNVEV (reference sequence). This CDR3 is built from 13 residues. The CDR3 region is CASSLPGWGEQFF. The CDR3 DNA is TGTGCCAGCAGTTTACCAGGGTGGGGTGAGCAGTTCTTC.

This rearrangement joins TRBV4-2 to TRBJ2-3; TRBD1 aligns across 9 bases. The CDR3 covers 17 residues. From germline, CDR1 is LGHNA and CDR2 YNFKEQ. V was clipped by 3 bases and J by 2 bases; unmatched bases: 9. The CDR3 spells CASSHGGGQGLTDTQYF. CDR3 DNA sequence: TGTGCCAGCAGCCATGGAGGGGGACAGGGTCTCACAGATACGCAGTATTTT.

This rearrangement joins TRBV3-1 (or the pseudogene TRBV3-2) to TRBJ1-1; 9 nucleotides match TRBD1. Trimming cost V 0 bases and J 5 bases; bases outside gene matches: 7. The CDR3 runs 16 residues. Germline values: CDR1 LGHDT, CDR2 YNNKEL (reference sequence). The DNA for the CDR3 is TGTGCCAGCAGCCAAGATTTCGGGACAGGGTGGACTGAAGCTTTCTTT. It encodes CASSQDFGTGWTEAFF.

This clone came up once. The chain recombines TRBV7-8 with TRBJ2-5; TRBD2 matches at 10 bases. V lost 0 bases to trimming and J lost 4 bases; unmatched junction nucleotides: 8. The V gene's germline CDR1 is SGHVS and CDR2 FQNEAQ. This CDR3 is built from 17 residues. The CDR3 DNA reads as TGTGCCAGCAGCTTAGCGCGGCTAGCGGGGGTCGGAGAGACCCAGTACTTC. Translating gives CASSLARLAGVGETQYF.

V and J are TRBV28 and TRBJ2-7; D may be TRBD2 (6 bases). V shed 6 bases and J shed 0 bases, with 6 bases lying between them. CDR1 MDHEN and CDR2 SYDVKM come from the germline V gene. The CDR3 is made up of 12 amino acids. This chain's CDR3 is CASRRDSYEQYF. The CDR3 DNA sequence: TGTGCCAGCAGGCGGGACTCCTACGAGCAGTACTTC.

This clone appeared once. The CDR3 spells CASSLGRQGSGNTIYF. The CDR3 region has the DNA TGTGCCAGCAGCTTAGGACGACAGGGTTCTGGAAACACCATATATTTT. The chain employs TRBV11-3 and TRBJ1-3, with 7 bases that match TRBD1. The V gene end was trimmed by 1 base and the J gene end by 1 base; junction bases not matched to a gene: 4. The V gene's germline CDR1 is SGHNT and CDR2 YENEEA. The CDR3 has 16 residues.

The rearrangement uses TRBV18 and TRBJ2-1; 7 nucleotides align to TRBD2. The CDR3 has 15 residues. Germline assignment: CDR1 KGHSH and CDR2 LQKENI. Trimming took 2 bases from V and 0 from J; bases not matched to a gene: 1. The CDR3 coding sequence is TGTGCCAGCTCACCAGAGCGGGGCTCCTACAATGAGCAGTTCTTC. As protein: CASSPERGSYNEQFF.

This chain uses TRBV6-6 with TRBJ1-2; 7 bases map to TRBD1. In germline, CDR1 is MNHNY, CDR2 SVGAGI (reference sequence). The CDR3 is 14 amino acids. V was clipped by 2 bases and J by 5 bases; unmatched bases: 5. For the CDR3, the DNA is TGTGCCAGCAGTTACGGGACAGACAGATATGGCTACACCTTC. Translated: CASSYGTDRYGYTF.

This clone was counted a single time. The rearrangement uses TRBV18 and TRBJ2-3; TRBD2 agrees at 10 bases. Trimming took 5 bases from V and 2 from J; bases not matched to a gene: 10. This CDR3 has 17 amino acids. Looked up from germline, CDR1 is KGHSH and CDR2 is LQKENI. The CDR3 DNA reads TGTGCCAGCTCAACTCGACTTACTAGCGGGAACACAGATACGCAGTATTTT. Its translation: CASSTRLTSGNTDTQYF. Full variable domain (rest looked up from reference TRBV18 and TRBJ2-3): NAGVMQNPRHLVRRRGQEARLRCSPMKGHSHVYWYRQLPEEGLKFMVYLQKENIIDESGMPKERFSAEFPKEGPSILRIQQVVRGDSAAYFCASSTRLTSGNTDTQYFGPGTRLTVL.